Each of the 14 T cell receptor beta chains below was sequenced from the same sample in a study of T cell therapy after organ transplantation. Only in-frame clones appear in the TCRdb table, and some are missing; sequencing was by immunoSEQ multiplex PCR. The repertoire holds 1,500 to 2,000 clones, with about 72% as singletons. Their antigen targets remain unknown. Here the sequenced sample was CD8+ T cells from blood, taken before autologous CMV-specific T cell therapy. These receptors were collected from a human patient who had received a solid organ transplant and had CMV disease.

This clone appeared once. The V and J genes are TRBV7-9 and TRBJ1-4; D unclear. The CDR3 is made up of 13 amino acids. CDR1 and CDR2 from the germline V gene are SEHNR and FQNEAQ (reference sequence). V gave up 3 bases and J gave up 8 bases, with 10 bases separating them. The chain's CDR3 is CASSFSGEEKLFF. The DNA of the CDR3 is TGTGCCAGCAGCTTCTCCGGGGAAGAAAAACTGTTTTTT.

In its sample, this clone was seen a few times. The V and J genes are TRBV28 and TRBJ1-2; D uncertain. Per the germline V gene, CDR1 is MDHEN and CDR2 is SYDVKM. Trimming pared 4 bases from V and 2 bases from J, leaving 2 bases between. The CDR3 runs to 11 residues. In DNA form, the CDR3 reads TGTGCCAGCAGTTCCAACTATGGCTACACCTTC. This gives the protein CASSSNYGYTF.

The chain couples TRBV2 to TRBJ2-3, with TRBD1 matching over 7 bases. The CDR3 has 16 residues. V shed 6 bases, J shed 2 bases, and the junction held 11 bases outside the gene matches. Germline V gives CDR1 SNHLY, CDR2 FYNNEI. The CDR3 DNA is TGTGCCAGCAGACCCACTTGGGACAGAAACACAGATACGCAGTATTTT. This sequence encodes CASRPTWDRNTDTQYF.

The J gene is TRBJ2-7, the V gene TRBV2, with TRBD1 matching 8 bases. This CDR3 is built from 15 residues. The germline CDR1 and CDR2 sequences are SNHLY and FYNNEI. V was clipped by 3 bases and J by 3 bases; unmatched bases: 7. CDR3 DNA: TGTGCCAGCAGTGATGGGACAGGACTTTTCTACGAGCAGTACTTC. This sequence encodes CASSDGTGLFYEQYF.

The chain couples TRBV28 to TRBJ2-7; D not certain. V shed 5 bases and J shed 0 bases, with 2 bases lying between them. There are 11 residues in the CDR3. CDR1 and CDR2 (germline): MDHEN, SYDVKM. CDR3 nucleotide sequence: TGTGCCAGCAGTGACTCCTACGAGCAGTACTTC. It yields the protein CASSDSYEQYF.

This clone was seen once. The chain has TRBV6-5 and TRBJ1-2; D is ambiguous. Germline CDR1 is MNHEY and CDR2 is SVGAGI. V was clipped by 8 bases and J by 7 bases, with 17 bases between them. The CDR3 sequence is 13 residues long. The CDR3 here is CASGSSGTLGYTF. The CDR3 DNA reads TGTGCCAGCGGCTCTTCTGGTACTCTTGGCTACACCTTC.

The gene calls are TRBV5-8 and TRBJ2-7, with D perhaps matching TRBD2 (5 bases). Germline CDR1 is SGHTS and CDR2 is YDEGEE. Trimming shortened V by 2 bases and J by 6 bases, and 18 bases separated the two germline ends. The CDR3 is 15 amino acids. CDR3 region: CASSLSAAGRTEQYF. CDR3 DNA: TGTGCCAGCAGCTTAAGCGCCGCGGGTCGAACCGAGCAGTACTTC. The complete variable domain, with remaining parts taken from reference TRBV5-8 and TRBJ2-7, reads EAGVTQSPTHLIKTRGQQATLRCSPISGHTSVYWYQQALGLGLQFLLWYDEGEERNRGNFPPRFSGRQFPNYSSELNVNALELEDSALYLCASSLSAAGRTEQYFGPGTRLTVT.

This clone was seen a handful of times. This chain joins TRBV27 and TRBJ2-2; the D is unclear. The CDR3 is made up of 14 amino acids. With 9 bases removed from V and 4 bases from J, the gap between germline ends came to 15 bases. CDR1 and CDR2 from the germline V gene are MNHEY and SMNVEV (reference sequence). The CDR3 bases are TGTGCCAGTACTACCGCCCTCTCCACCGGGGAGCTGTTTTTT. This codes for CASTTALSTGELFF.

This chain uses TRBV13 with TRBJ2-1; D unresolved. There are 11 residues in the CDR3. In germline, CDR1 is PRHDT, CDR2 FYEKMQ (reference sequence). The V and J ends lost 8 bases and 9 bases respectively, with 11 bases between them. Written as DNA, the CDR3 is TGTGCCAGCCAGCCCTACGGTGAGCAGTTCTTC. The encoded protein is CASQPYGEQFF.

This sequence joins TRBV27 and TRBJ2-7; TRBD1 aligns across 8 bases. CDR3 length: 14 amino acids. The germline CDR1 and CDR2 sequences are MNHEY and SMNVEV (reference sequence). V shed 3 bases, J shed 1 base, and the junction held 2 bases outside the gene matches. CDR3 residues: CASSFRGRSYEQYF. As DNA, the CDR3 is TGTGCCAGCAGTTTCAGGGGGCGTTCCTACGAGCAGTACTTC.

The gene calls are TRBV27 and TRBJ2-5, with D perhaps matching TRBD2 (6 bases). The CDR3 contains 12 residues. The V and J ends lost 10 bases and 2 bases respectively, with 11 bases between them. The germline V gene has CDR1 MNHEY and CDR2 SMNVEV (reference sequence). The CDR3 DNA follows: TGTGCCACCCGGGACTTACAAGAGACCCAGTACTTC. Protein product: CATRDLQETQYF.

This chain links TRBV27 with TRBJ1-1; 8 positions agree with TRBD1. Germline V lookup: CDR1 MNHEY, CDR2 SMNVEV (reference sequence). V was clipped by 4 bases and J by 1 base; unmatched bases: 8. The CDR3 loop spans 16 amino acids. The CDR3 DNA follows: TGTGCCAGCAGTTCTCTGACAGGGGCCAGGAACACTGAAGCTTTCTTT. Encoded protein: CASSSLTGARNTEAFF.

A few counts support this clone. The chain links TRBV5-1 to TRBJ2-1; 11 bases are a match to TRBD1. This CDR3 is 16 amino acids long. Germline assignment: CDR1 SGHRS and CDR2 YFSETQ. V shed 4 bases, J shed 4 bases, and the junction held 7 bases outside the gene matches. The CDR3 reads CASSVTGTGGYNEQFF. Written as DNA, the CDR3 is TGCGCCAGCAGCGTAACCGGGACAGGGGGGTACAATGAGCAGTTCTTC.

The CDR3 region has the DNA TGTGCCAGCAGCGTGGAAGAGACAGGGGGCGACGGCTACACCTTC. Residues: CASSVEETGGDGYTF. The chain combines TRBV9 with TRBJ1-2, with 10 positions matching TRBD1. V trimming: 2 bases; J trimming: 8 bases; junction bases outside the gene matches: 9. Germline values: CDR1 SGDLS, CDR2 YYNGEE. The CDR3 spans 15 residues.